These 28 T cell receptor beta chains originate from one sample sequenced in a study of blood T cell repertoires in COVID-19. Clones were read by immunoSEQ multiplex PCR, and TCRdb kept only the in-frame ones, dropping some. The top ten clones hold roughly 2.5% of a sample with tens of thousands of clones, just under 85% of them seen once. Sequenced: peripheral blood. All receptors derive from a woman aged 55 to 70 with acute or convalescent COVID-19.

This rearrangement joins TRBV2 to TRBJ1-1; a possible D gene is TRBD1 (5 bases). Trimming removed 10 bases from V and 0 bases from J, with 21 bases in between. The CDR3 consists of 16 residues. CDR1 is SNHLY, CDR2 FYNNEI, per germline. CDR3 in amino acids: CANLGGQGLMNTEAFF. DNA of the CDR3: TGTGCCAACCTAGGAGGGCAGGGACTTATGAACACTGAAGCTTTCTTT.

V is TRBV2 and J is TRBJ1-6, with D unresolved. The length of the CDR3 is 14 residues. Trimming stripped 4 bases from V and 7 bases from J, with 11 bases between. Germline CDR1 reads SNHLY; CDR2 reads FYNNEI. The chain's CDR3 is CASSVSRENSPLHF. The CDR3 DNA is TGTGCCAGCAGTGTGTCCCGGGAAAATTCACCCCTCCACTTT.

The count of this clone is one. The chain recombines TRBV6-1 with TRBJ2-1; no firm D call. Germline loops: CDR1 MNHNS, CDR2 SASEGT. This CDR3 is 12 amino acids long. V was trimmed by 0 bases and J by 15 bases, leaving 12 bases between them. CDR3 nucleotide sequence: TGTGCCAGCAGTGAAGCGGTAACTCGCCGGTTCTTC. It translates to CASSEAVTRRFF.

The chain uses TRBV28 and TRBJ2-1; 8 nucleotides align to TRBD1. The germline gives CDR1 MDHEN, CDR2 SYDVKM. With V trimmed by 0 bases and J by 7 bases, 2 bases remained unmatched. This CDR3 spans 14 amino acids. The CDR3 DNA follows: TGTGCCAGCAGTTTATGGGACAGGGATAATGAGCAGTTCTTC. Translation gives CASSLWDRDNEQFF.

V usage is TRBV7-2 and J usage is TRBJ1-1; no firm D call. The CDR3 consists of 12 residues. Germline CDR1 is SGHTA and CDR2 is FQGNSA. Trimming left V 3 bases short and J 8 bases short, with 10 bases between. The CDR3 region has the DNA TGTGCCAGCAGCTTTTTTCGCAGAGAAGCTTTCTTT. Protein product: CASSFFRREAFF.

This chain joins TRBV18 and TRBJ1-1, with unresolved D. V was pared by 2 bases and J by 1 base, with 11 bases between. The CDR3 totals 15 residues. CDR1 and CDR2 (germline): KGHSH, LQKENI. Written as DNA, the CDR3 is TGTGCCAGCTCACCAAGGCGGGAATCGAACACTGAAGCTTTCTTT. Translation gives CASSPRRESNTEAFF. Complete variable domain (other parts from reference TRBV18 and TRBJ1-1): NAGVMQNPRHLVRRRGQEARLRCSPMKGHSHVYWYRQLPEEGLKFMVYLQKENIIDESGMPKERFSAEFPKEGPSILRIQQVVRGDSAAYFCASSPRRESNTEAFFGQGTRLTVV.

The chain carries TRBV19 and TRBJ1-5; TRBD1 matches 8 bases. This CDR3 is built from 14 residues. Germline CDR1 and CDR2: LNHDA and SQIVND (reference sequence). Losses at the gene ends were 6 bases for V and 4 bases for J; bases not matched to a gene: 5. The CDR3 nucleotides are TGTGCCAGTAGACTTGACAGGGGTAATCAGCCCCAGCATTTT. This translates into CASRLDRGNQPQHF. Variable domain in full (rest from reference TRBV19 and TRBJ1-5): DGGITQSPKYLFRKEGQNVTLSCEQNLNHDAMYWYRQDPGQGLRLIYYSQIVNDFQKGDIAEGYSVSREKKESFPLTVTSAQKNPTAFYLCASRLDRGNQPQHFGDGTRLSIL.

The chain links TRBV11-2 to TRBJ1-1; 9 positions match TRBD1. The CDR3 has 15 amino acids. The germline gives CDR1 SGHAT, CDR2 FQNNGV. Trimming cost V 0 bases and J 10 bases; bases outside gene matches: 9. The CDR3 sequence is CASSLEGTGFSGAFF. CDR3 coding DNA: TGTGCCAGCAGCTTAGAAGGGACAGGGTTTAGCGGAGCTTTCTTT.

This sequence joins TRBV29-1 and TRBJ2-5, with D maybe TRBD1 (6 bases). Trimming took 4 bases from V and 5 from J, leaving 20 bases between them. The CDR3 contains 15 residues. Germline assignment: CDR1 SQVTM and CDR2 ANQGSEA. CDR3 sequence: CSVGDAGARRETQYF. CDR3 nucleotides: TGCAGCGTTGGGGATGCAGGGGCTCGCCGGGAGACCCAGTACTTC. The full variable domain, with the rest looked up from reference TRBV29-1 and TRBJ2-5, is SAVISQKPSRDICQRGTSLTIQCQVDSQVTMMFWYRQQPGQSLTLIATANQGSEATYESGFVIDKFPISRPNLTFSTLTVSNMSPEDSSIYLCSVGDAGARRETQYFGPGTRLLVL.

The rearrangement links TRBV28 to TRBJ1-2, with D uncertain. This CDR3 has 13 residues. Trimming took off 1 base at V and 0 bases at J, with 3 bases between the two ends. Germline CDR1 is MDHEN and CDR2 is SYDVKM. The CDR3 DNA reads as TGTGCCAGCAGTTTATCTCCTAACTATGGCTACACCTTC. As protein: CASSLSPNYGYTF.

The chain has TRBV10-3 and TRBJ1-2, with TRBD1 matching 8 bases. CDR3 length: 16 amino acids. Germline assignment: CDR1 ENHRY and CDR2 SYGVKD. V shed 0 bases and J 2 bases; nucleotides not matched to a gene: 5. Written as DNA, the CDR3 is TGTGCCATCAGTGAGTCGAACCAGGGGGCCAACTATGGCTACACCTTC. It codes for CAISESNQGANYGYTF.

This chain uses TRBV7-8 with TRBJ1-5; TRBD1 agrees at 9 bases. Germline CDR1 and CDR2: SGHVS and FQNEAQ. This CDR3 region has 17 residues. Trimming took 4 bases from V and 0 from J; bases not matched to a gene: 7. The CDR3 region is CASSSTGGKYSNQPQHF. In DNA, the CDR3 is TGTGCCAGCAGCTCTACAGGGGGCAAATATAGCAATCAGCCCCAGCATTTT.

CDR3 sequence: CASSRFGGDYGYTF. CDR3 nucleotides: TGTGCCAGCAGCCGGTTCGGAGGTGACTATGGCTACACCTTC. This sequence joins TRBV3-1 (or the pseudogene TRBV3-2) and TRBJ1-2; D unclear. CDR3 length: 14 residues. Trimming left V 4 bases short and J 3 bases short, with 12 bases between. Germline V gene lookup returns CDR1 LGHDT and CDR2 YNNKEL (reference sequence).

The CDR3 DNA reads TGTGCCAGCAGCCTGACTAGCTCAGATACGCAGTATTTT. Translating it yields CASSLTSSDTQYF. The chain employs TRBV5-4 and TRBJ2-3; the match to TRBD2 covers 7 bases. Trimming took 4 bases from V and 4 from J; bases not matched to a gene: 3. Germline V gene lookup returns CDR1 SGHNT and CDR2 YYREEE (reference sequence). This CDR3 region has 13 residues. Supplemented by reference TRBV5-4 and TRBJ2-3, the full variable domain reads ETGVTQSPTHLIKTRGQQVTLRCSSQSGHNTVSWYQQALGQGPQFIFQYYREEENGRGNFPPRFSGLQFPNYSSELNVNALELDDSALYLCASSLTSSDTQYFGPGTRLTVL.

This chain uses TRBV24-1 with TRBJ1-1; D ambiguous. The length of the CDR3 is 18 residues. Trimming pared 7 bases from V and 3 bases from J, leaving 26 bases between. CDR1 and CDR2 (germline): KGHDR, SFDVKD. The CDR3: CATSGSPSPGRLDTEAFF. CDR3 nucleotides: TGTGCCACCAGCGGATCCCCATCCCCGGGGAGGCTGGACACTGAAGCTTTCTTT.

The CDR3 sequence: CASSSVNTGELFF. CDR3 sequence (DNA): TGTGCCAGCAGCTCCGTGAACACCGGGGAGCTGTTTTTT. V usage is TRBV11-3 and J usage is TRBJ2-2; D ambiguous. V was clipped by 4 bases and J by 1 base, with 4 bases between them. From germline, CDR1 is SGHNT and CDR2 YENEEA. The CDR3 extends over 13 amino acids.

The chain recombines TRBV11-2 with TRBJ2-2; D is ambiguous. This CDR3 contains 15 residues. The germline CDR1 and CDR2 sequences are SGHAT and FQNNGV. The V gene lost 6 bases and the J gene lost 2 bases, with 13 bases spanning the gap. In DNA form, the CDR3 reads TGTGCCAGCAGGCGAGCATTCTATAACACCGGGGAGCTGTTTTTT. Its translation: CASRRAFYNTGELFF.

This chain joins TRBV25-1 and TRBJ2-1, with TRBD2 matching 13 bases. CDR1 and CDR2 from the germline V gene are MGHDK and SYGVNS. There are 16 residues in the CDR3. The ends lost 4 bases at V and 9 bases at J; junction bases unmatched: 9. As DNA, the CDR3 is TGTGCCAGCAGTGCCACTAGCGGGAGGGCCTTGGGTGAGCAGTTCTTC. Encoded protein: CASSATSGRALGEQFF.

The CDR3 nucleotides are TGTGCCAGCAGTGAGTTAGGGACACTGGCTTATGGCTACACCTTC. It codes for CASSELGTLAYGYTF. The chain carries TRBV6-1 and TRBJ1-2; TRBD1 is a possible D gene (6 bases). The length of the CDR3 is 15 residues. V lost 3 bases and J 5 bases, leaving 16 bases between the germline ends. Germline V gene data show CDR1 as MNHNS and CDR2 as SASEGT.

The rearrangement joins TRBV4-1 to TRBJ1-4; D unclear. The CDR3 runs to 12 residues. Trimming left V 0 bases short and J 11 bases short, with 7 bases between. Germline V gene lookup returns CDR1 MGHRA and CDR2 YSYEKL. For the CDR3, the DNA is TGCGCCAGCAGCCAAGAAACAGACAAACTGTTTTTT. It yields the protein CASSQETDKLFF.

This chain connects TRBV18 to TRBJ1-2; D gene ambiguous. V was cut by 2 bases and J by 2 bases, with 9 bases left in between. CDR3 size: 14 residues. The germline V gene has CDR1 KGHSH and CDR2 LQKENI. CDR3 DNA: TGTGCCAGCTCACCAGCAGCTAGAAACTATGGCTACACCTTC. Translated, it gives CASSPAARNYGYTF.

CDR3 loop: CASSPPPTGVLNSPLHF. Here the CDR3 DNA reads TGTGCCAGCTCACCACCTCCCACGGGAGTTTTAAATTCACCCCTCCACTTT. V gene TRBV18 combines with J gene TRBJ1-6; no reliable D call. The V and J ends lost 0 bases and 7 bases respectively, with 16 bases between them. The germline CDR1 and CDR2 sequences are KGHSH and LQKENI. This CDR3 comprises 17 residues.

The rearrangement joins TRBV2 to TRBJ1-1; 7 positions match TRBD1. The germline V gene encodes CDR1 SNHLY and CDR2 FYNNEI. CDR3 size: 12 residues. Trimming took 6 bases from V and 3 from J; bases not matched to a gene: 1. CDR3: CASRGTDTEAFF. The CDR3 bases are TGTGCCAGCAGGGGGACAGACACTGAAGCTTTCTTT.

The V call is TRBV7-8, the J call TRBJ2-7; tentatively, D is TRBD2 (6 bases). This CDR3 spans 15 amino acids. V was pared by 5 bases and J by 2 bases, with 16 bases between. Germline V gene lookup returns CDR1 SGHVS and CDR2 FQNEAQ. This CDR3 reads CASSTGLAFPYEQYF. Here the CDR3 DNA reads TGTGCCAGCAGCACAGGTCTAGCGTTCCCCTACGAGCAGTACTTC. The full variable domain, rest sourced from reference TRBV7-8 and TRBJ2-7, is GAGVSQSPRYKVAKRGQDVALRCDPISGHVSLFWYQQALGQGPEFLTYFQNEAQLDKSGLPSDRFFAERPEGSVSTLKIQRTQQEDSAVYLCASSTGLAFPYEQYFGPGTRLTVT.

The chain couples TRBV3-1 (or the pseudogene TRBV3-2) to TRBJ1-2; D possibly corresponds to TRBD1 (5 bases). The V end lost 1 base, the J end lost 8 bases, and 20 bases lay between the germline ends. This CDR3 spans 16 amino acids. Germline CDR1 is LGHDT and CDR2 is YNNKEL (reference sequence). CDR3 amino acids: CASSQALVSGERGYTF. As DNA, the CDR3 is TGTGCCAGCAGCCAAGCTCTTGTATCGGGGGAAAGAGGCTACACCTTC.

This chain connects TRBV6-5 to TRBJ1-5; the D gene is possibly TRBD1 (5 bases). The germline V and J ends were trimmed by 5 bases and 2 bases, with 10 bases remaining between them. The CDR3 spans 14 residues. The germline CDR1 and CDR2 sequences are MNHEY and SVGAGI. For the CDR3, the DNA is TGTGCCAGCAGTCCCTGGGGCGGCAATCAGCCCCAGCATTTT. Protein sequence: CASSPWGGNQPQHF.

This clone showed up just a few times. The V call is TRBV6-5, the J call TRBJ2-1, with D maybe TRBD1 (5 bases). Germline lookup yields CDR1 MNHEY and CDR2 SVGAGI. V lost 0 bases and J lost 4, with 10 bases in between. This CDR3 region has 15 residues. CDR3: CASSYSGRAYNEQFF. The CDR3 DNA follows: TGTGCCAGCAGTTACTCGGGCAGGGCATACAATGAGCAGTTCTTC.

The CDR3 loop reads CASGFQLGGVTDTQYF. DNA for the CDR3: TGTGCTAGTGGTTTCCAACTAGGGGGGGTCACAGATACGCAGTATTTT. The chain couples TRBV12-5 to TRBJ2-3, with D maybe TRBD2 (7 bases). Germline V gene lookup returns CDR1 LGHNT and CDR2 FRNRAP. V lost 3 bases and J 2 bases, leaving 15 bases between the germline ends. This CDR3 has 16 residues.